This T cell receptor beta chain stems from a study of early T cells in non-severe SARS-CoV-2 infection. This clonotype was recorded a few times. In TCRdb, the 5' RACE reads were re-called with MiXCR into one record per CDR3 protein. The table has about 80,000 distinct CDR3 sequences, more than 13% seen once; the top ten hold about 10%. The receptor comes from an adult who was a healthcare worker with PCR-confirmed SARS-CoV-2 infection or an uninfected control (not recorded which). The specimen was whole blood.

The CDR3 nucleotides read TGTGCCAGCAGCCGGGACAGGGGAATCGTGGGAGCTTTCTTT. Residues: CASSRDRGIVGAFF. This sequence joins TRBV5-6 and TRBJ1-1; 10 bases agree with TRBD1. Trimming took 4 bases from V and 10 from J; bases not matched to a gene: 10. Germline V gene data show CDR1 as SGHDT and CDR2 as YYEEEE. The CDR3 runs to 14 residues.